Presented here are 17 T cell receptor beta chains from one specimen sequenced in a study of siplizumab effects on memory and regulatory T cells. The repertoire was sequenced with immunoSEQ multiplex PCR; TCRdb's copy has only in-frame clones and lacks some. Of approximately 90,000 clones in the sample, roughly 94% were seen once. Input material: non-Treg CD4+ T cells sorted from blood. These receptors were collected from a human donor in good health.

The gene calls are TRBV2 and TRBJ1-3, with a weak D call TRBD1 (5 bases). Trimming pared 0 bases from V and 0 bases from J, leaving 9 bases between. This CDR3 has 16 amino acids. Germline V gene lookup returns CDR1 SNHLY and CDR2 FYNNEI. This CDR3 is CASSEARRVSGNTIYF. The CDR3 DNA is TGTGCCAGCAGTGAAGCGCGCAGGGTCTCTGGAAACACCATATATTTT.

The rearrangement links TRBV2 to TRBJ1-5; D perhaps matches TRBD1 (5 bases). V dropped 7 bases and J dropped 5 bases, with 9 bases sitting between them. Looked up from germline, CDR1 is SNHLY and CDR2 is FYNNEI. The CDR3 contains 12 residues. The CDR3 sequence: CASTGGDQPQHF. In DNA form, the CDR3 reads TGTGCCAGCACGGGGGGGGATCAGCCCCAGCATTTT. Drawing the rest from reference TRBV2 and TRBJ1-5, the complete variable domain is EPEVTQTPSHQVTQMGQEVILRCVPISNHLYFYWYRQILGQKVEFLVSFYNNEISEKSEIFDDQFSVERPDGSNFTLKIRSTKLEDSAMYFCASTGGDQPQHFGDGTRLSIL.

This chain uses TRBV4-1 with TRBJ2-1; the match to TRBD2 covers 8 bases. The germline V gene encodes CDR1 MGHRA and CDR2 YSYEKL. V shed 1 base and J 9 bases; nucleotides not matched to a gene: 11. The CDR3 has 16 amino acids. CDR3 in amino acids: CASSQAGGPVEVEQFF. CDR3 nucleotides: TGCGCCAGCAGCCAAGCGGGAGGGCCGGTTGAGGTTGAGCAGTTCTTC.

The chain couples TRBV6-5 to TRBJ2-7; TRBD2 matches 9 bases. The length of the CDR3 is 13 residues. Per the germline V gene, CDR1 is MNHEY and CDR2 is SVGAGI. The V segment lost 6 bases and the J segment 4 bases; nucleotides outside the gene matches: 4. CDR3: CASRESGRYEQYF. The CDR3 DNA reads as TGTGCCAGCAGGGAAAGCGGGAGGTACGAGCAGTACTTC.

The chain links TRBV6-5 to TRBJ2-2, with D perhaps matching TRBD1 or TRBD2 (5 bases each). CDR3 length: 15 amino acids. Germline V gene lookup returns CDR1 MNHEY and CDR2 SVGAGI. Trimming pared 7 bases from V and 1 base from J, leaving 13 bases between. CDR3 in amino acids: CASNTGRLNTGELFF. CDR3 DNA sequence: TGTGCCAGCAATACGGGACGGTTGAACACCGGGGAGCTGTTTTTT.

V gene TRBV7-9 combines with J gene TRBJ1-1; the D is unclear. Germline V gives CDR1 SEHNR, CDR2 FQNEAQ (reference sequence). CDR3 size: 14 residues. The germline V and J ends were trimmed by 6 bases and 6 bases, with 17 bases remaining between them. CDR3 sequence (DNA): TGTGCCAGCAGACCGACATCCCGATTACCTGAAGCTTTCTTT. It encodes CASRPTSRLPEAFF.

CDR3 DNA: TGTGCCAGCAGTGAAAAGGGCAGGATAGATACGCAGTATTTT. This codes for CASSEKGRIDTQYF. This chain uses TRBV6-1 with TRBJ2-3; D not certain. Germline V lookup: CDR1 MNHNS, CDR2 SASEGT. V was trimmed by 2 bases and J by 5 bases, leaving 11 bases between them. The CDR3 spans 14 residues.

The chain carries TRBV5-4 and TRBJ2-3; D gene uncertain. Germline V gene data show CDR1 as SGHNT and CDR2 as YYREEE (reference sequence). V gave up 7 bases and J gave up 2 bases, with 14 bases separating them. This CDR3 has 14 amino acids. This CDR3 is CASHKPGDTDTQYF. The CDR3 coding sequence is TGTGCCAGCCACAAACCGGGTGACACAGATACGCAGTATTTT.

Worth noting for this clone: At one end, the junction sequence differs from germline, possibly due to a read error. In DNA form, the CDR3 reads TGTGCCAGCAGCTTAGCCTCTACTCTCAGTCACGGCTACGAGCGGTACTTC. As protein: CASSLASTLSHGYERYF. The rearrangement joins TRBV7-8 to TRBJ2-7; D not resolved. The CDR3 is 17 amino acids. Germline V CDR1 and CDR2: SGHVS, FQNEAQ.

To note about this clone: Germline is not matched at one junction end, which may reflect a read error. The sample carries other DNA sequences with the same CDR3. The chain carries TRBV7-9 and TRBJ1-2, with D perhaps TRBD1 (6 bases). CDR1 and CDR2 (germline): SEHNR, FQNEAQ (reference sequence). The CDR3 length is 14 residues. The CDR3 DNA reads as TGTGCCAGCAGCTCCAGACAGGAGTTCTATGGTTACACCTTC. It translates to CASSSRQEFYGYTF.

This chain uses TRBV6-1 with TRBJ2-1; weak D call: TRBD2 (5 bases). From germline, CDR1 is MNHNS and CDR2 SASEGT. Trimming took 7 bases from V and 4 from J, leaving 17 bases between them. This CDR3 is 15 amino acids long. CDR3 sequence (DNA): TGTGCCAGCACCCCGGGATACGACAAATACAATGAGCAGTTCTTC. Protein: CASTPGYDKYNEQFF.

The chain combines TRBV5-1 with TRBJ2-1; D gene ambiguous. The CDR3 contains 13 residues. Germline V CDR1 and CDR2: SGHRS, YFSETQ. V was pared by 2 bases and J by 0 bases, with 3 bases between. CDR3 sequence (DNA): TGCGCCAGCAGCTTCACCTCCTACAATGAGCAGTTCTTC. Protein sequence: CASSFTSYNEQFF.

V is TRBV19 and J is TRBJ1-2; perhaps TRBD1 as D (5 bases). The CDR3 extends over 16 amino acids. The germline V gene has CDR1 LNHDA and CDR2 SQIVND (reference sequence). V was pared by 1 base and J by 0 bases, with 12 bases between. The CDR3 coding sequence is TGTGCCAGTAGTATAGTTGGGGACCGCACTAACTATGGCTACACCTTC. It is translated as CASSIVGDRTNYGYTF.

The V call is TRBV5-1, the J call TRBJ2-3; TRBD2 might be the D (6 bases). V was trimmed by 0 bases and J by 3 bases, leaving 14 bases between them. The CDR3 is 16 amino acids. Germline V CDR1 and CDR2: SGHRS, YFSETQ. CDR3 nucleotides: TGCGCCAGCAGCTTGGCCCTGATAGCGGATACAGATACGCAGTATTTT. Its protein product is CASSLALIADTDTQYF.

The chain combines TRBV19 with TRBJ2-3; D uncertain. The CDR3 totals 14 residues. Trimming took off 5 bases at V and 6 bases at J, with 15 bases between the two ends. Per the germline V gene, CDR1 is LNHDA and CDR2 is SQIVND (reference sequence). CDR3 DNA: TGTGCCAGTAGTCGTCTAGAGCCCGGCGATACGCAGTATTTT. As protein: CASSRLEPGDTQYF.

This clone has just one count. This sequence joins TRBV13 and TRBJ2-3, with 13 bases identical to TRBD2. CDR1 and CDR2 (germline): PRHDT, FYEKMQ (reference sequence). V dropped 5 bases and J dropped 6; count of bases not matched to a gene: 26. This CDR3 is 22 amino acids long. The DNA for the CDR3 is TGTGCCAGCAGCCCCGGGCGCGGAACTAGCGGGGGGGCCCCCTACGAGTCGGATACGCAGTATTTT. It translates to CASSPGRGTSGGAPYESDTQYF.

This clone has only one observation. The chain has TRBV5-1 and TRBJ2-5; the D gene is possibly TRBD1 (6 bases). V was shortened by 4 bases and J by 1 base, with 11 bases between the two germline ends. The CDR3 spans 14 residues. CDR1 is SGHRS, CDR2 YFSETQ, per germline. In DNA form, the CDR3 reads TGCGCCAGCAGCAAGGACAGCCTCCAAGAGACCCAGTACTTC. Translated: CASSKDSLQETQYF.